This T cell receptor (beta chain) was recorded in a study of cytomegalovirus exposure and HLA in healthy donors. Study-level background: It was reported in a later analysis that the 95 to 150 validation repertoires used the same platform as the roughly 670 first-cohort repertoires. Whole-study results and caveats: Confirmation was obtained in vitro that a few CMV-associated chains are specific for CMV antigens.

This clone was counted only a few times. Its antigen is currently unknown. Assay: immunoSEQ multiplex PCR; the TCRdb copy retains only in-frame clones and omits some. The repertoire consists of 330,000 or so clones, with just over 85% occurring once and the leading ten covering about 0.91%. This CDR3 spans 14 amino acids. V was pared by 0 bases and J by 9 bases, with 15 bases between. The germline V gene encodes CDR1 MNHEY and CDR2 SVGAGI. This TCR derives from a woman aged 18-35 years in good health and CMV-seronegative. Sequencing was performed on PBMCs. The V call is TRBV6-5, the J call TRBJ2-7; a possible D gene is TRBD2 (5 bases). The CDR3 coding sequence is TGTGCCAGCAGTTACTCGATACCAGGAGGCTCGCAGTACTTC. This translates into CASSYSIPGGSQYF.